This T cell receptor (beta chain) came from a study of Tregs in tolerant kidney transplant recipients. Concerning this clone itself: The read stops 3 residues short of the end of the CDR3; the missing end is completed from the germline J gene.

Mixed chimerism was transient after nonmyeloablative marrow transplants from related graft donors. Sequencing used immunoSEQ multiplex PCR; TCRdb keeps in-frame clones, though not all of them. This table lists 20,000 to 30,000 clones. The CDR3 is 14 amino acids. With 5 bases clipped from V and 4 bases from J, the junction kept 10 bases outside the gene matches. CDR1 and CDR2 (germline): DFQATT, SNEGSKA (reference sequence). The sample in question was CD4+ T cells from blood (PBMCs), obtained 6 months after the transplant. The clonotype comes from a human patient who received a combined kidney and bone marrow transplant. Some T cells may have originated in the graft donor. The chain recombines TRBV20-1 with TRBJ2-5, with 7 bases identical to TRBD1. Here the CDR3 reads CSAPTGFRGETQYF. Incomplete CDR3 DNA: TGCAGTGCTCCGACAGGGTTTAGAGGAGAGACC.